This T cell receptor beta chain was observed in a study of shared clonotypes between healthy human individuals (dated by TCRdb to between 2020 and 2021). For the study in its entirety: A couple of women and three men aged 18 to 49 years were included in the cohort. Per donor, three plates each were used for CD4 naive and CD4 memory, two for CD8 naive, and one for CD8 memory. The study deeply sequenced blood TCR repertoires of five healthy adults to estimate repertoire size and the extent of clonotype sharing between individuals. Libraries were prepared and TCR repertoires were sequenced by different laboratories using diverse techniques, in order to increase sequencing depth and limit assay-specific biases. Between about 0.9 and 9 billion PBMCs per donor were obtained by leukapheresis.

The germline V gene (reference sequence) specifies SEHNR as CDR1 and FQNEAQ as CDR2. Including the terminal cysteine and phenylalanine, the CDR3 comprises 16 residues. The entry retains the CDR3 DNA only, 48 bases that are in frame from base 1. Relative to germline, V is missing 4 bases and J is missing 8 bases, with 8 bases of the junction outside any gene match. The study at large found these results: When several donors were compared, the shared fraction of clonotypes was about 5.2% for naive CD4, about 4% for naive CD8, more than 2% for memory CD4, and 0.35% to 0.5% for memory CD8. Compared with non-shared clonotypes, the clonotypes found in all four sorted-subset donors had higher generation probabilities. Even with the large sequencing depth, rarefaction of the sorted-subset datasets indicated that sequencing was incomplete. Because the study included only a small number of donors, the genetic and exposure-history diversity represented was limited. Sampling was limited to blood, and TCR repertoires in tissue likely differ from TCR repertoires in blood. Pairwise subsampling led to the expectation that sequencing depth would affect the degree of clonotype sharing among donors. Naive subsets generally had larger estimated clonotype richness than memory subsets did.

Using the deep immunoSEQ assay, multiplex PCR amplified TCR CDR3 regions from genomic DNA. Extracted genomic DNA from each cell subset was distributed evenly across all wells of several immunoSEQ 96-well plates, and each plate was treated as a replicate. For sorted subsets, around 200 ng genomic DNA, equal to tens of thousands of T cell genomes, was loaded into each replicate PCR. Purified libraries were measured with a Qubit 3.0 fluorometer, size-checked on a Bioanalyzer 2100, and measured again with the KAPA Library Quantification kit. Each immunoSEQ 96-well plate was sequenced on its own single-read 150-cycle Illumina NextSeq 550 flow cell. From the authors' description of their analysis: The immunoSEQ output contained only junctional sequences without quality scores, so filtering could not match that applied to full-length reads. Sequences were annotated with PyIR, a Python wrapper for IgBLAST v1.9, using IMGT germline references to assign V/J genes and CDR3. Reads with weak V/J assignments (E-value above 1e-6), missing CDR3, stop codons, out-of-frame junctions, or ambiguous translated residues were removed. V3J clonotypes were defined as sequences sharing an identical inferred V gene, J gene, and CDR3 amino acid sequence. Percentage overlap between repertoires was computed as shared unique clonotypes divided by the size of the smaller repertoire. Three approaches were used to assess repertoire richness: RTK rarefaction, the Chao1 estimator, and Recon v2.1 estimates of unobserved clonotypes. For all TCRbeta clonotypes obtained by the gDNA method from a handful of donors, generation probabilities were computed with OLGA. The clones in this table, taken by TCRdb from immuneACCESS, are in-frame only. Not every clone is retained; where verified, under half of the shortfall comes from an unresolved V gene, and the cause of the rest is unknown. Clonal size and the V and J genes are those of that table, whereas D and trimming came from the DNA. The sample has fewer than 400,000 clones on record, roughly 70% of them singletons. Jointly, the top ten make up about 9.3% of the sample.

The donors were healthy, HIV-negative adults with no recently reported acute infections or vaccinations. Every donor was a Caucasian adult residing in Nashville, Tennessee, USA. Magnetic negative selection was used to enrich CD4+ T cells, after which naive cells were positively selected on CD45RA and the negative fraction became the memory subset. Blood was collected by leukapheresis, and PBMCs were isolated by Ficoll-Histopaque density gradient centrifugation and then cryopreserved in liquid nitrogen vapor phase. Purity and quantity of every magnetically sorted T cell population were checked by analytical flow cytometry. Each sorted fraction had its genomic DNA isolated and then quantified by UV absorbance on a Nanodrop 2000c. There are a few counts of this clone. Its antigen is still unknown. No clone much larger than this one lies a single base away; base qualities are absent.

The rearrangement joined TRBV7-9 to TRBJ2-1; TRBD2 matches 13 bases in the middle. Sequencing used memory CD4+ T cells sorted from blood. The cell subset or site label corresponds to: CD45RA-negative fraction. The sequence was collected from a man under 40 in good health. The DNA reads as follows: TGTGCCAGCAGCTCGGGACTAGCGGGGAATAGGGATGAGCAGTTCTTC. Its amino acids are CASSSGLAGNRDEQFF. With the rest looked up from the reference TRBV7-9 and TRBJ2-1 genes rather than sequenced, the full variable domain is DTGVSQNPRHKITKRGQNVTFRCDPISEHNRLYWYRQTLGQGPEFLTYFQNEAQLEKSRLLSDRFSAERPKGSFSTLEIQRTEQGDSAMYLCASSSGLAGNRDEQFFGPGTRLTVL.